Sequencing of this TCR beta chain was carried out in a study of shared clonotypes between healthy human individuals. In the study overall: Donors had three CD4 naive, three CD4 memory, two CD8 naive and one CD8 memory plate apiece.

Naive CD8 cells, CD45RO-negative and positively selected for CCR7, excluded terminally differentiated effector memory CD45RA+ cells. Here immunoSEQ multiplex PCR was the method, and the copy in TCRdb shows in-frame clones only, minus some. The sample consists of about 2.2 million clones, roughly 91% of them appearing once. Sequencing was carried out using naive CD8+ T cells from PBMCs. This receptor was taken from a man younger than 30 in good health. Some clones in this sample may be carry-over from other donors' samples.

CDR3 in amino acids: CASSYRQGSSGELFF. The CDR3 region has the DNA TGTGCCAGCAGTTACCGACAGGGGTCTTCCGGGGAGCTGTTTTTT. The chain has TRBV6-5 and TRBJ2-2; TRBD1 matches at 8 bases. V shed 2 bases and J 6 bases; nucleotides not matched to a gene: 5. CDR3 size: 15 residues. Germline V lookup: CDR1 MNHEY, CDR2 SVGAGI.